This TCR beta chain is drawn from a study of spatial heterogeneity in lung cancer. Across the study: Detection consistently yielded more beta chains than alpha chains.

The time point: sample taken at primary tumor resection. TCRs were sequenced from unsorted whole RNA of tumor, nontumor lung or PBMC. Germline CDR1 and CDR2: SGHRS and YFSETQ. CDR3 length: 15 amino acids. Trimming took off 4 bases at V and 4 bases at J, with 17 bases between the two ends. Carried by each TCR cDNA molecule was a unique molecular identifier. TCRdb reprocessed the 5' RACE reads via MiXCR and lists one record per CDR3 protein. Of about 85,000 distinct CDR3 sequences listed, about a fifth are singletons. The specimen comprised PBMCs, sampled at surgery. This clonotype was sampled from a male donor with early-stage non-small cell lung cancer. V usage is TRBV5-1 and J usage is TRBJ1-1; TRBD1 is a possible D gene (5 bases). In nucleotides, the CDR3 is TGCGCCAGCAGCCCCTCAACAGGACTGAGCACTGAAGCTTTCTTT. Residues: CASSPSTGLSTEAFF.